The rows below give T cell receptor beta chains drawn from one sample of a study of blood T cell repertoires in COVID-19. Produced via immunoSEQ multiplex PCR; TCRdb's table is partial and in-frame only. Counted here are tens of thousands of clones, 73% occurring once; the ten biggest clones make up 15% to 20%. The sequenced sample was peripheral blood. The receptors were sampled from a human donor in a cohort sampled during active or convalescent COVID-19. CDR3s include the opening cysteine and the closing phenylalanine or tryptophan. A D gene is named only where the DNA matches it firmly. Size is omitted from some rows. Given values are once, few, many or a class for expanded clones.

CDR3 length: 15
J gene: TRBJ2-1
clone size: once
V gene: TRBV6-5
D gene: .
CDR3 protein: CASSYSTLTGNEQFF
CDR3 DNA: TGTGCCAGCAGTTACTCTACGCTCACCGGGAATGAGCAGTTCTTC

CDR3 length: 17
J gene: TRBJ1-4
clone size: .
V gene: TRBV6-2/TRBV6-3
D gene: .
CDR3 protein: CASSQSGLPRGNEKLFF
CDR3 DNA: TGTGCCAGCAGCCAGTCCGGGCTTCCTAGAGGGAATGAAAAACTGTTTTTT

CDR3 length: 17
J gene: TRBJ1-1
clone size: .
V gene: TRBV7-9
D gene: .
CDR3 protein: CASSSKTRPGHWTEAFF
CDR3 DNA: TGTGCCAGCAGCTCAAAAACCCGTCCGGGACACTGGACTGAAGCTTTCTTT

CDR3 length: 15
J gene: TRBJ1-2
clone size: few
V gene: TRBV3-1/TRBV3-2
D gene: TRBD1
CDR3 protein: CASSQDRGQGNGYTF
CDR3 DNA: TGTGCCAGCAGCCAAGATAGGGGACAGGGCAATGGCTACACCTTC

CDR3 length: 13
J gene: TRBJ2-3
clone size: few
V gene: TRBV29-1
D gene: TRBD2
CDR3 protein: CSVEPAGTDTQYF
CDR3 DNA: TGCAGCGTTGAACCAGCGGGGACAGATACGCAGTATTTT

CDR3 length: 11
J gene: TRBJ2-3
clone size: few
V gene: TRBV6-6
D gene: .
CDR3 protein: CAVQRTDTQYF
CDR3 DNA: TGTGCCGTACAGCGCACAGATACGCAGTATTTT

CDR3 length: 14
J gene: TRBJ1-1
clone size: .
V gene: TRBV4-1
D gene: .
CDR3 protein: CASSHSGKNTEAFF
CDR3 DNA: TGCGCCAGCAGCCATTCCGGGAAAAATACTGAAGCTTTCTTT

CDR3 length: 14
J gene: TRBJ1-3
clone size: .
V gene: TRBV9
D gene: .
CDR3 protein: CASSVGLTGNTIYF
CDR3 DNA: TGTGCCAGCAGCGTAGGGCTGACTGGAAACACCATATATTTT

CDR3 length: 17
J gene: TRBJ2-1
clone size: .
V gene: TRBV7-6
D gene: TRBD2
CDR3 protein: CASSLEFGTSAYNEQFF
CDR3 DNA: TGTGCCAGCAGCTTAGAATTCGGGACTAGCGCCTACAATGAGCAGTTCTTC

CDR3 length: 15
J gene: TRBJ1-3
clone size: few
V gene: TRBV29-1
D gene: .
CDR3 protein: CSVVIPDSVKNTIYF
CDR3 DNA: TGCAGCGTTGTTATCCCCGACAGCGTAAAAAACACCATATATTTT

CDR3 length: 13
J gene: TRBJ2-2
clone size: .
V gene: TRBV7-9
D gene: TRBD2
CDR3 protein: CASYGDYYGELFF
CDR3 DNA: TGTGCCAGCTACGGGGACTACTACGGGGAGCTGTTTTTT

CDR3 length: 14
J gene: TRBJ1-2
clone size: .
V gene: TRBV6-5
D gene: .
CDR3 protein: CASSQHYRDYGYTF
CDR3 DNA: TGTGCCAGCAGTCAACACTACAGGGACTATGGCTACACCTTC

CDR3 length: 16
J gene: TRBJ2-1
clone size: .
V gene: TRBV25-1
D gene: .
CDR3 protein: CASSELGDSLDNEQFF
CDR3 DNA: TGTGCCAGCAGTGAACTCGGGGATAGCTTGGACAATGAGCAGTTCTTC

CDR3 length: 14
J gene: TRBJ1-1
clone size: few
V gene: TRBV7-9
D gene: .
CDR3 protein: CASSPEGVGTEAFF
CDR3 DNA: TGTGCCAGCAGCCCAGAGGGAGTAGGCACTGAAGCTTTCTTT

CDR3 length: 15
J gene: TRBJ2-7
clone size: .
V gene: TRBV2
D gene: TRBD2
CDR3 protein: CASSGASGDSYEQYF
CDR3 DNA: TGTGCCAGCAGTGGGGCTAGCGGGGACTCCTACGAGCAGTACTTC

CDR3 length: 15
J gene: TRBJ2-5
clone size: .
V gene: TRBV7-9
D gene: TRBD2
CDR3 protein: CASSLALTSKETQYF
CDR3 DNA: TGTGCCAGCAGCTTAGCGCTGACTAGCAAAGAGACCCAGTACTTC

CDR3 length: 15
J gene: TRBJ2-7
clone size: .
V gene: TRBV5-1
D gene: .
CDR3 protein: CASSLQRQGWSEQYF
CDR3 DNA: TGCGCCAGCAGCTTGCAGCGGCAGGGGTGGAGCGAGCAGTACTTC

CDR3 length: 14
J gene: TRBJ1-1
clone size: few
V gene: TRBV18
D gene: TRBD1
CDR3 protein: CASSKTGERTEAFF
CDR3 DNA: TGTGCCAGCTCAAAGACAGGGGAGAGGACTGAAGCTTTCTTT

CDR3 length: 15
J gene: TRBJ2-2
clone size: .
V gene: TRBV3-1/TRBV3-2
D gene: TRBD1
CDR3 protein: CASSQGQGATGELFF
CDR3 DNA: TGTGCCAGCAGCCAAGGACAGGGGGCCACCGGGGAGCTGTTTTTT

CDR3 length: 14
J gene: TRBJ2-3
clone size: .
V gene: TRBV10-3
D gene: .
CDR3 protein: CAIRTAKFTDTQYF
CDR3 DNA: TGTGCCATCAGGACAGCCAAGTTCACGGATACGCAGTATTTT

CDR3 length: 16
J gene: TRBJ2-1
clone size: few
V gene: TRBV6-5
D gene: TRBD2
CDR3 protein: CASSLGREVAYNEQFF
CDR3 DNA: TGTGCCAGCAGTTTAGGGCGGGAGGTTGCCTACAATGAGCAGTTCTTC

CDR3 length: 16
J gene: TRBJ1-2
clone size: .
V gene: TRBV3-1/TRBV3-2
D gene: .
CDR3 protein: CASSHTGTFSLNGYTF
CDR3 DNA: TGTGCCAGCAGCCATACCGGGACTTTCTCTCTGAATGGCTACACCTTC

CDR3 length: 14
J gene: TRBJ1-5
clone size: .
V gene: TRBV6-1
D gene: .
CDR3 protein: CASSERGYNQPQHF
CDR3 DNA: TGTGCCAGCAGTGAGAGGGGGTATAATCAGCCCCAGCATTTT

CDR3 length: 15
J gene: TRBJ1-3
clone size: .
V gene: TRBV7-2
D gene: .
CDR3 protein: CASSPGSSSGNTIYF
CDR3 DNA: TGTGCCAGCAGCCCAGGATCCAGCTCTGGAAACACCATATATTTT

CDR3 length: 17
J gene: TRBJ2-2
clone size: .
V gene: TRBV9
D gene: TRBD2
CDR3 protein: CASSDSQTSGNTGELFF
CDR3 DNA: TGTGCCAGCAGTGACTCCCAGACTAGCGGAAACACCGGGGAGCTGTTTTTT

CDR3 length: 13
J gene: TRBJ1-6
clone size: .
V gene: TRBV9
D gene: TRBD1
CDR3 protein: CASSVTDRDTLHF
CDR3 DNA: TGTGCCAGCAGCGTAACGGACAGGGACACCCTCCACTTT

CDR3 length: 16
J gene: TRBJ1-4
clone size: .
V gene: TRBV18
D gene: TRBD1
CDR3 protein: CASSLGSTGGNEKLFF
CDR3 DNA: TGTGCCAGCTCACTGGGATCGACAGGGGGTAATGAAAAACTGTTTTTT

CDR3 length: 14
J gene: TRBJ1-6
clone size: .
V gene: TRBV5-1
D gene: .
CDR3 protein: CASSFWTESSPLHF
CDR3 DNA: TGCGCCAGCAGCTTTTGGACAGAAAGTTCACCCCTCCACTTT

CDR3 length: 17
J gene: TRBJ2-7
clone size: .
V gene: TRBV5-1
D gene: .
CDR3 protein: CASSLAALGYRAYEQYF
CDR3 DNA: TGCGCCAGCAGCTTGGCCGCCTTGGGTTACAGGGCCTACGAGCAGTACTTC

CDR3 length: 13
J gene: TRBJ2-5
clone size: .
V gene: TRBV3-1/TRBV3-2
D gene: TRBD1
CDR3 protein: CATRTGSAETQYF
CDR3 DNA: TGTGCCACCCGGACAGGCTCCGCGGAGACCCAGTACTTC

CDR3 length: 12
J gene: TRBJ2-3
clone size: .
V gene: TRBV27
D gene: .
CDR3 protein: CATSKGVDTQYF
CDR3 DNA: TGTGCCACCTCTAAGGGGGTAGATACGCAGTATTTT

CDR3 length: 16
J gene: TRBJ2-3
clone size: .
V gene: TRBV21-1
D gene: .
CDR3 protein: CASSKETESGTDTQYF
CDR3 DNA: TGTGCCAGCAGCAAAGAGACGGAGAGTGGCACAGATACGCAGTATTTT

CDR3 length: 13
J gene: TRBJ2-3
clone size: once
V gene: TRBV10-1
D gene: .
CDR3 protein: CASSINGLDTQYF
CDR3 DNA: TGCGCCAGCAGCATAAATGGACTGGATACGCAGTATTTT

CDR3 length: 13
J gene: TRBJ1-2
clone size: few
V gene: TRBV6-5
D gene: .
CDR3 protein: CATVVTGLYGYTF
CDR3 DNA: TGTGCCACCGTGGTAACAGGGCTCTATGGCTACACCTTC

CDR3 length: 12
J gene: TRBJ1-4
clone size: .
V gene: TRBV28
D gene: .
CDR3 protein: CASSFGGTLLFF
CDR3 DNA: TGTGCCAGCAGTTTCGGCGGGACTCTTCTGTTTTTT

CDR3 length: 14
J gene: TRBJ1-6
clone size: .
V gene: TRBV28
D gene: .
CDR3 protein: CASTQGRWGSPLHF
CDR3 DNA: TGTGCCAGCACGCAGGGAAGATGGGGATCACCCCTCCACTTT

CDR3 length: 16
J gene: TRBJ2-1
clone size: .
V gene: TRBV25-1
D gene: .
CDR3 protein: CASSVRGRDFYNEQFF
CDR3 DNA: TGTGCCAGCAGTGTTAGGGGTAGGGATTTCTACAATGAGCAGTTCTTC

CDR3 length: 13
J gene: TRBJ1-1
clone size: .
V gene: TRBV7-2
D gene: .
CDR3 protein: CASSSATRTEAFF
CDR3 DNA: TGTGCCAGCAGTTCTGCGACAAGAACTGAAGCTTTCTTT

CDR3 length: 16
J gene: TRBJ1-6
clone size: .
V gene: TRBV18
D gene: .
CDR3 protein: CASSPQQSSYNSPLHF
CDR3 DNA: TGTGCCAGCTCACCACAACAGAGCTCCTATAATTCACCCCTCCACTTT

CDR3 length: 15
J gene: TRBJ1-5
clone size: .
V gene: TRBV6-2/TRBV6-3
D gene: TRBD1
CDR3 protein: CASSKQGARGQPQHF
CDR3 DNA: TGTGCCAGCAGTAAACAGGGGGCGAGGGGGCAGCCCCAGCATTTT

CDR3 length: 16
J gene: TRBJ2-3
clone size: .
V gene: TRBV7-9
D gene: TRBD2
CDR3 protein: CASSFSGLAGTDTQYF
CDR3 DNA: TGTGCCAGCAGCTTCTCGGGACTAGCGGGAACAGATACGCAGTATTTT

CDR3 length: 17
J gene: TRBJ2-7
clone size: .
V gene: TRBV11-2
D gene: TRBD2
CDR3 protein: CASSLSAGGGGFYEQYF
CDR3 DNA: TGTGCCAGCAGCCTCAGCGCGGGCGGGGGTGGTTTCTACGAGCAGTACTTC

CDR3 length: 16
J gene: TRBJ2-1
clone size: .
V gene: TRBV11-2
D gene: .
CDR3 protein: CASSLVGRDAYNEQFF
CDR3 DNA: TGTGCCAGCAGCTTAGTAGGGCGGGACGCCTACAATGAGCAGTTCTTC

CDR3 length: 12
J gene: TRBJ1-5
clone size: .
V gene: TRBV28
D gene: .
CDR3 protein: CASSRSHQPQHF
CDR3 DNA: TGTGCCAGCAGCCGGAGCCATCAGCCCCAGCATTTT

CDR3 length: 16
J gene: TRBJ2-1
clone size: .
V gene: TRBV5-1
D gene: TRBD2
CDR3 protein: CASSLVPLAGYNEQFF
CDR3 DNA: TGCGCCAGCAGCTTGGTTCCACTAGCGGGCTACAATGAGCAGTTCTTC

CDR3 length: 14
J gene: TRBJ2-2
clone size: medium-sized
V gene: TRBV6-5
D gene: TRBD1
CDR3 protein: CATQGQGRTGELFF
CDR3 DNA: TGTGCCACCCAGGGACAGGGGCGGACCGGGGAGCTGTTTTTT